This T cell receptor (beta chain) comes out of a study of cytomegalovirus exposure and HLA in healthy donors. Germline V gene data show CDR1 as MDHEN and CDR2 as SYDVKM. The CDR3 is made up of 18 amino acids. Trimming shortened V by 3 bases and J by 7 bases, and 22 bases separated the two germline ends. The PCR contained 60 Vbeta and 13 Jbeta primers. TCRdb keeps only in-frame clones here, not all; method: immunoSEQ multiplex PCR. There are under 200,000 clones in the sample; about 79% occur only once, and 11% to 15% lies in the top ten. This receptor was obtained from a man aged 45-65 years in good health and CMV-seropositive. Material for sequencing was PBMCs. This chain links TRBV28 with TRBJ1-6; D may be TRBD1 (5 bases). This CDR3 reads CASSLGMAGVWTNSPLHF. CDR3 nucleotides: TGTGCCAGCAGTTTGGGAATGGCGGGGGTCTGGACAAATTCACCCCTCCACTTT.